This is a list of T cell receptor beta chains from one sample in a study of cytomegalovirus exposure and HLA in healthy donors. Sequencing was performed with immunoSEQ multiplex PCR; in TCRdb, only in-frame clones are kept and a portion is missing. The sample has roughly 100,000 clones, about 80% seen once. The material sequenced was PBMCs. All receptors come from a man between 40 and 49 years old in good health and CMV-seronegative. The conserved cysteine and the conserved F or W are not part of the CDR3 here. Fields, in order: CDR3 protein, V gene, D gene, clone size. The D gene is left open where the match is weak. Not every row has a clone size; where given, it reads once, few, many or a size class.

cdr3_aa: ASSYQSGGAFGELF
v_call: TRBV6-5
d_call: TRBD2
clone_size: .

cdr3_aa: ASSLAPSGEQY
v_call: TRBV11-2
d_call: .
clone_size: few

cdr3_aa: ASSDSSGGMTDTQY
v_call: TRBV5-1
d_call: TRBD2
clone_size: .

cdr3_aa: ASSVKLNQPQH
v_call: TRBV9
d_call: .
clone_size: .

cdr3_aa: ASSLVAGKNTEAF
v_call: TRBV7-8
d_call: .
clone_size: few

cdr3_aa: ASSPAASRIQY
v_call: TRBV28
d_call: .
clone_size: .

cdr3_aa: ASSFRRGLGGELF
v_call: TRBV7-9
d_call: TRBD1
clone_size: .

cdr3_aa: SAKTQETQY
v_call: TRBV20-1
d_call: .
clone_size: .

cdr3_aa: ASSLEGDPGNTIY
v_call: TRBV11-3
d_call: .
clone_size: .

cdr3_aa: ASSVTLGGTEAF
v_call: TRBV9
d_call: .
clone_size: .

cdr3_aa: ASSFGDRGLQETQY
v_call: TRBV7-9
d_call: TRBD1
clone_size: .

cdr3_aa: ASSLQGDSPLH
v_call: TRBV7-9
d_call: .
clone_size: few

cdr3_aa: ASRQTGTYSPLH
v_call: TRBV6-1
d_call: TRBD1
clone_size: once

cdr3_aa: ASSKTGRVTDTQY
v_call: TRBV21-1
d_call: .
clone_size: .

cdr3_aa: ASSLPGQDRPQH
v_call: TRBV11-2
d_call: TRBD1
clone_size: few

cdr3_aa: ASSLNQGGETQY
v_call: TRBV5-1
d_call: .
clone_size: once

cdr3_aa: ASSNGRGSYNSPLH
v_call: TRBV6-6
d_call: .
clone_size: .

cdr3_aa: ASSRQGGFTEAF
v_call: TRBV14
d_call: TRBD1
clone_size: .

cdr3_aa: ASSPRTSGGDTQY
v_call: TRBV7-3
d_call: TRBD2
clone_size: .

cdr3_aa: ASRGPSTTEAF
v_call: TRBV5-1
d_call: .
clone_size: .

cdr3_aa: ASSRDRDWNTEAF
v_call: TRBV18
d_call: TRBD1
clone_size: few

cdr3_aa: ASSPPKGHTEAF
v_call: TRBV9
d_call: .
clone_size: few

cdr3_aa: ASSDTGIEAF
v_call: TRBV19
d_call: .
clone_size: .

cdr3_aa: ATRLAGGSTDTQY
v_call: TRBV15
d_call: TRBD2
clone_size: few

cdr3_aa: ASSIVGSGDTQY
v_call: TRBV19
d_call: .
clone_size: .

cdr3_aa: ASSYSTEGAKNIQY
v_call: TRBV6-5
d_call: .
clone_size: medium-sized

cdr3_aa: ASSLGLGVETQY
v_call: TRBV7-7
d_call: TRBD2
clone_size: .

cdr3_aa: ASSQAGGPAKNIQY
v_call: TRBV4-2
d_call: TRBD1
clone_size: .

cdr3_aa: ASSEAGTGGLNEQF
v_call: TRBV2
d_call: TRBD1
clone_size: .

cdr3_aa: ASSVGQIHYGYT
v_call: TRBV9
d_call: .
clone_size: .

cdr3_aa: ASSIGGGVSQPQH
v_call: TRBV19
d_call: .
clone_size: .

cdr3_aa: ASSQTRQGNNEQF
v_call: TRBV6-6
d_call: TRBD1
clone_size: .